A selection of T cell receptor beta chains follows, all from one sample in a study of blood T cell repertoires in COVID-19. The table came from immunoSEQ multiplex PCR; TCRdb's copy has only in-frame clones and leaves some out. The sample holds roughly 160,000 clones, approximately 85% seen once. The sample consisted of peripheral blood. The receptors shown here come from a woman aged 60 to 75 with COVID-19, enrolled during active disease. Both conserved end residues are part of each CDR3. A D gene is named only where the DNA matches it firmly. A clone size is listed for some rows: how often the clone was seen (once, few, many), or a class if it is expanded.

clone_size j_call d_call v_call cdr3_aa cdr3_nt
. TRBJ1-4 . TRBV5-1 CASSLEGSKNEKLFF TGCGCCAGCAGCTTGGAGGGGTCGAAAAATGAAAAACTGTTTTTT
. TRBJ1-5 TRBD1 TRBV7-2 CASSVTGQGSNQPQHF TGTGCCAGCAGCGTAACTGGACAGGGCTCCAATCAGCCCCAGCATTTT
. TRBJ2-7 . TRBV19 CASTRRRAEEQYF TGTGCCAGTACCCGAAGGAGGGCGGAGGAGCAGTACTTC
. TRBJ1-1 . TRBV6-5 CASSRTAEAFF TGTGCCAGCAGCCGGACAGCTGAAGCTTTCTTT
few TRBJ1-5 TRBD1 TRBV10-2 CASSRTGGGNQPQHF TGCGCCAGCAGCAGGACAGGGGGAGGCAATCAGCCCCAGCATTTT
. TRBJ2-5 TRBD2 TRBV27 CASSSRAGGFGETQYF TGTGCCAGCAGTTCGCGAGCGGGGGGGTTCGGGGAGACCCAGTACTTC
. TRBJ2-1 . TRBV3-1/TRBV3-2 CASHNREGHYNEQFF TGTGCCAGCCATAACCGAGAGGGCCACTACAATGAGCAGTTCTTC
. TRBJ1-1 . TRBV5-1 CASSNRQVNTEAFF TGCGCCAGCAGCAACCGACAGGTGAACACTGAAGCTTTCTTT
. TRBJ1-1 TRBD1 TRBV6-2/TRBV6-3 CASSYPEDRGWHTEAFF TGTGCCAGCAGTTACCCGGAGGACAGGGGATGGCACACTGAAGCTTTCTTT
. TRBJ2-1 . TRBV7-2 CASSTQPAGGNEQFF TGTGCCAGCAGCACACAGCCAGCGGGTGGGAATGAGCAGTTCTTC
. TRBJ1-1 TRBD1 TRBV30 CAWSAPRQGFTEAFF TGTGCCTGGAGTGCCCCCCGACAGGGCTTCACTGAAGCTTTCTTT
few TRBJ1-1 . TRBV6-1 CASSEAVAFTEAFF TGTGCCAGCAGTGAGGCCGTCGCCTTCACTGAAGCTTTCTTT
. TRBJ1-1 TRBD1 TRBV6-6 CASSRGPMNTEAFF TGTGCCAGCAGTAGGGGGCCGATGAACACTGAAGCTTTCTTT
few TRBJ2-2 . TRBV18 CASSLTQGNTGELFF TGTGCCAGCTCACTCACTCAGGGGAACACCGGGGAGCTGTTTTTT
. TRBJ2-1 TRBD2 TRBV6-5 CASSYSGLAGDEQFF TGTGCCAGCAGTTACTCGGGACTAGCGGGAGATGAGCAGTTCTTC
once TRBJ2-1 TRBD2 TRBV5-1 CASGLSGRSRLSYNEQFF TGCGCCAGCGGACTATCCGGGAGGAGCCGTCTCTCCTACAATGAGCAGTTCTTC
. TRBJ2-5 TRBD2 TRBV5-6 CASSLGLAGPQETQYF TGTGCCAGCAGCTTGGGACTAGCGGGGCCCCAAGAGACCCAGTACTTC
. TRBJ1-1 . TRBV9 CASSGGVGDAFF TGTGCCAGCAGCGGGGGGGTCGGAGACGCTTTCTTT
. TRBJ2-1 TRBD2 TRBV29-1 CSVIRTSGNEQFF TGCAGCGTTATCCGGACTAGCGGTAATGAGCAGTTCTTC
. TRBJ1-1 . TRBV27 CASTPAGTAGTPWTEAFF TGTGCCAGCACCCCAGCGGGGACGGCAGGGACACCCTGGACTGAAGCTTTCTTT
. TRBJ1-1 TRBD1 TRBV12-5 CASGRTGGSNTEAFF TGTGCTAGTGGTCGGACAGGAGGGTCGAACACTGAAGCTTTCTTT
. TRBJ1-2 . TRBV5-1 CASSLQVGRGLDGYTF TGCGCCAGCAGCCTCCAGGTTGGTAGGGGTCTCGATGGCTACACCTTC
. TRBJ2-7 . TRBV4-3 CASSQGGTPYEQYF TGCGCCAGCAGCCAGGGGGGGACACCCTACGAGCAGTACTTC
. TRBJ2-7 TRBD2 TRBV13 CASRHSRGGPYEQYF TGTGCCAGCAGACATTCCCGGGGGGGGCCCTACGAGCAGTACTTC
. TRBJ1-6 TRBD1 TRBV2 CASSEGRGYNSPLHF TGTGCCAGCAGTGAAGGCAGGGGGTATAATTCACCCCTCCACTTT
few TRBJ1-2 . TRBV10-2 CASSEGARGYTF TGCGCCAGCAGTGAAGGGGCTCGAGGCTACACCTTC
. TRBJ2-7 TRBD2 TRBV6-5 CASSLTSGSYEQYF TGTGCCAGCAGTTTGACTAGCGGGAGTTACGAGCAGTACTTC
. TRBJ2-2 . TRBV24-1 CATSKSGIGTGELFF TGTGCCACCTCCAAATCAGGTATCGGCACCGGGGAGCTGTTTTTT
. TRBJ1-4 TRBD1 TRBV11-2 CASSWGTGKVNEKLFF TGTGCCAGCAGCTGGGGGACAGGGAAAGTTAATGAAAAACTGTTTTTT
. TRBJ2-2 TRBD1 TRBV11-2 CASSTNSPGTGTGELFF TGTGCCAGCAGCACGAATAGTCCCGGGACAGGAACCGGGGAGCTGTTTTTT
. TRBJ1-2 . TRBV6-5 CASSWTDNYGYTF TGTGCCAGCAGTTGGACAGACAACTATGGCTACACCTTC
. TRBJ1-1 TRBD1 TRBV7-2 CASSYTGTANTEAFF TGTGCCAGCAGCTACACCGGGACAGCCAACACTGAAGCTTTCTTT
. TRBJ2-2 . TRBV6-2/TRBV6-3 CASSYRDTNIGTGELFF TGTGCCAGCAGTTACAGGGACACAAACATCGGAACCGGGGAGCTGTTTTTT
. TRBJ2-3 TRBD2 TRBV2 CASTRLAGGPDTQYF TGTGCCAGCACCCGACTAGCGGGGGGTCCAGATACGCAGTATTTT
. TRBJ2-5 TRBD2 TRBV7-7 CASSLKTSGDLRETQYF TGTGCTAGCAGCTTAAAGACTAGCGGGGACCTCAGAGAGACCCAGTACTTC
. TRBJ1-2 . TRBV5-6 CASSPTRGLGLNGYTF TGTGCCAGCAGCCCCACACGAGGGTTAGGGTTGAATGGCTACACCTTC
. TRBJ2-1 TRBD2 TRBV5-4 CASSLSTSGRDEQFF TGTGCCAGCAGCTTATCGACTAGCGGGAGAGATGAGCAGTTCTTC
. TRBJ2-5 TRBD1 TRBV28 CASSFLSGTGDQETQYF TGTGCCAGCAGTTTTCTCTCCGGGACAGGGGACCAAGAGACCCAGTACTTC
. TRBJ1-4 . TRBV29-1 CSVNLPTNEKLFF TGCAGCGTTAATCTTCCAACTAATGAAAAACTGTTTTTT
. TRBJ2-7 . TRBV6-6 CASSSLGQGPYNEQYF TGTGCCAGCAGTTCCCTGGGGCAGGGGCCTTACAACGAGCAGTACTTC
. TRBJ1-3 . TRBV9 CASTPGNGNTIYF TGTGCCAGCACCCCAGGGAATGGAAACACCATATATTTT
. TRBJ2-1 TRBD1 TRBV7-7 CASSLSGDRYNEQFF TGTGCTAGCAGCTTAAGTGGGGACAGGTACAATGAGCAGTTCTTC
. TRBJ1-5 TRBD1 TRBV15 CATSRDGRQGGNQPQHF TGTGCCACCAGCAGAGACGGCCGACAGGGTGGGAATCAGCCCCAGCATTTT
. TRBJ1-3 . TRBV19 CASSTEGTTGNTIYF TGTGCCAGTAGTACGGAGGGGACTACTGGAAACACCATATATTTT
. TRBJ2-5 TRBD1 TRBV6-5 CASGQGYETQYF TGTGCCAGCGGACAGGGTTATGAGACCCAGTACTTC
. TRBJ1-4 . TRBV7-9 CASSLDAGGENEKLFF TGTGCCAGCAGCTTAGACGCGGGAGGTGAAAATGAAAAACTGTTTTTT
. TRBJ2-5 . TRBV5-8 CASSSVRQRGSRKTQYF TGTGCCAGCAGCTCCGTGAGGCAGAGAGGGAGTCGTAAGACCCAGTACTTC
. TRBJ1-5 TRBD1 TRBV6-5 CASSWDRTNQPQHF TGTGCCAGCAGTTGGGACAGGACCAATCAGCCCCAGCATTTT
many TRBJ2-1 TRBD2 TRBV7-9 CASSSSGGSYNEQFF TGTGCCAGCAGCTCTAGCGGAGGCTCCTACAATGAGCAGTTCTTC
. TRBJ2-1 TRBD2 TRBV9 CASSVAAGGPNEQFF TGTGCCAGCAGCGTAGCAGCGGGGGGGCCCAATGAGCAGTTCTTC
. TRBJ2-1 TRBD2 TRBV6-1 CASSEALTSGLYNEQFF TGTGCCAGCAGTGAAGCGCTCACTAGCGGGCTTTACAATGAGCAGTTCTTC
few TRBJ1-5 . TRBV21-1 CASSKRGAWGVWFQPQHF TGTGCCAGCAGCAAAAGAGGGGCCTGGGGGGTATGGTTTCAGCCCCAGCATTTT
. TRBJ2-2 TRBD2 TRBV14 CASSQELAGANTGELFF TGTGCCAGCAGCCAAGAACTAGCGGGCGCGAACACCGGGGAGCTGTTTTTT
. TRBJ2-1 TRBD2 TRBV7-3 CASSWGLAGLSYNEQFF TGTGCCAGCAGCTGGGGACTAGCGGGATTAAGTTACAATGAGCAGTTCTTC
once TRBJ2-7 TRBD2 TRBV6-5 CASSGTSGSYEQYF TGTGCCAGCAGCGGGACTAGCGGGAGCTACGAGCAGTACTTC
. TRBJ2-5 . TRBV6-2/TRBV6-3 CASSDPLQSLKEETQYF TGTGCCAGCAGTGACCCCCTTCAGAGTCTAAAGGAGGAGACCCAGTACTTC
. TRBJ2-7 TRBD1 TRBV7-9 CASSSYSSRDRHFYEQYF TGTGCCAGCAGCTCCTACAGTTCCCGGGACAGACATTTTTACGAGCAGTACTTC
. TRBJ2-2 TRBD2 TRBV7-6 CASSKGTSGTGTGELFF TGTGCCAGCAGCAAAGGGACTAGCGGGACGGGCACCGGGGAGCTGTTTTTT
. TRBJ1-1 TRBD1 TRBV15 CATSNRDREAFF TGTGCCACCAGCAACCGGGACAGGGAAGCTTTCTTT